These 32 T cell receptor beta chains came from one sample sequenced in a study of blood T cells in healthy people across ages. The authors ran a second PCR of roughly 6 to 12 cycles using a sample-barcoded 5' primer and a J-beta primer mix. Each CDR3 protein gets one entry after TCRdb re-called the 5' RACE reads with MiXCR. The sample consists of approximately 880,000 distinct CDR3 sequences, roughly 50% of them appearing once. Sequencing used blood. These receptors were collected from a man aged 25-45 years in good health.

The chain uses TRBV27 and TRBJ2-1, with D maybe TRBD2 (7 bases). Germline-derived CDR1 and CDR2 are MNHEY and SMNVEV (reference sequence). The V end lost 4 bases, the J end lost 8 bases, and 21 bases lay between the germline ends. This CDR3 spans 16 amino acids. The CDR3 spells CASSSYRRGGGDEQFF. CDR3 nucleotide sequence: TGTGCCAGCAGTTCGTATAGGAGGGGGGGCGGCGATGAGCAGTTCTTC.

As for this clonotype: A much more abundant neighbour one base away suggests this may be a read error. V usage is TRBV12-3 or TRBV12-4 and J usage is TRBJ2-3; D gene ambiguous. The CDR3 spans 12 residues. The CDR3 spells CASSLRPDTRYF. CDR3 nucleotide sequence: TGTGCCAGCAGTTTGAGGCCAGATACGCGGTATTTT.

This clonotype has a handful of counts. This chain joins TRBV29-1 and TRBJ1-2, with TRBD1 as a possible D gene (6 bases). V was clipped by 8 bases and J by 3 bases, with 13 bases between them. The CDR3 spans 12 residues. CDR1 SQVTM and CDR2 ANQGSEA come from the germline V gene. The CDR3: CSTGGRDYGYTF. CDR3 bases: TGCAGCACTGGGGGCAGGGACTATGGCTACACCTTC.

In this sample, this clonotype turned up many times. The chain has TRBV9 and TRBJ2-3, with D possibly matching TRBD2 (5 bases). The germline V and J ends were trimmed by 6 bases and 3 bases, with 14 bases remaining between them. Germline CDR1 SGDLS, CDR2 YYNGEE. The CDR3 runs 14 residues. The CDR3 region has the DNA TGTGCCAGCACCGTTAGTTCGGGGACAGATACGCAGTATTTT. Its translation: CASTVSSGTDTQYF.

The chain recombines TRBV7-2 with TRBJ2-7, with 7 bases identical to TRBD1. The CDR3 extends over 14 amino acids. CDR1 is SGHTA and CDR2 is FQGNSA in the germline V gene. V trimming: 5 bases; J trimming: 2 bases; junction bases outside the gene matches: 6. CDR3 sequence: CASSTRQGTYEQYF. CDR3 sequence (DNA): TGTGCCAGCAGCACCCGACAGGGAACCTACGAGCAGTACTTC.

This clonotype was seen more than once but under ten times. The genes are TRBV29-1 and TRBJ2-3, with D hard to call. The CDR3 has 12 amino acids. Germline V gene data show CDR1 as SQVTM and CDR2 as ANQGSEA. The V and J ends lost 6 bases and 2 bases respectively, with 9 bases between them. In nucleotides, the CDR3 is TGCAGCGTCGAGGCCAACACAGATACGCAGTATTTT. Its protein product is CSVEANTDTQYF.

The chain carries TRBV10-1 and TRBJ2-3; 7 bases are a match to TRBD1. Germline trimming cut 4 bases from V and 2 bases from J; bases unmatched to any gene: 9. The CDR3 runs 16 residues. Germline lookup yields CDR1 WNHNN and CDR2 SYGVQD (reference sequence). CDR3 in DNA: TGCGCCAGCAGTGGGGGGACAGACGATTACACAGATACGCAGTATTTT. Its translation: CASSGGTDDYTDTQYF.

This chain links TRBV20-1 with TRBJ2-5; TRBD1 is a possible D gene (5 bases). There are 15 residues in the CDR3. CDR1 is DFQATT, CDR2 SNEGSKA, per germline (reference sequence). The ends were cut back, 5 bases at V and 11 bases at J, with 27 bases in the middle. The CDR3 region is CSAGAGPLYVNEQYF. The CDR3 DNA reads TGCAGTGCTGGCGCAGGGCCCTTATACGTGAATGAGCAGTACTTC.

The CDR3, as DNA: TGTGCCAGCAGCTTCCGAACGGGGAGGGGGAGCACAGATACGCAGTATTTT. Translation: CASSFRTGRGSTDTQYF. This rearrangement joins TRBV7-2 to TRBJ2-3, with D perhaps TRBD2 (7 bases). The V gene lost 3 bases and the J gene lost 0 bases, with 16 bases spanning the gap. The CDR3 contains 17 residues. Looked up from germline, CDR1 is SGHTA and CDR2 is FQGNSA. Based on the CDR3 plus reference TRBV7-2 and TRBJ2-3, the full variable domain is GAGVSQSPSNKVTEKGKDVELRCDPISGHTALYWYRQSLGQGLEFLIYFQGNSAPDKSGLPSDRFSAERTGGSVSTLTIQRTQQEDSAVYLCASSFRTGRGSTDTQYFGPGTRLTVL.

This clonotype was picked up one time. The chain uses TRBV3-1 and TRBJ1-1; D perhaps matches TRBD1 (5 bases). This CDR3 spans 13 amino acids. Trimming left V 8 bases short and J 3 bases short, with 13 bases between. The germline V gene encodes CDR1 LGHDT and CDR2 YNNKEL (reference sequence). DNA of the CDR3: TGTGCCAGCGGCCTCGGGGGACACACTGAAGCTTTCTTT. This translates into CASGLGGHTEAFF.

The rearrangement joins TRBV18 to TRBJ1-2, with unresolved D. Germline CDR1 is KGHSH and CDR2 is LQKENI. V dropped 0 bases and J dropped 7 bases, with 18 bases sitting between them. The CDR3 has 16 amino acids. The CDR3 coding sequence is TGTGCCAGCTCACCACCGGGCAGCCAACAATTAGGTGGCTACACCTTC. This gives the protein CASSPPGSQQLGGYTF.

The V call is TRBV9, the J call TRBJ2-1, with D maybe TRBD2 (7 bases). The V end was cut by 0 bases, the J end by 4 bases, with 14 bases between. This CDR3 spans 16 amino acids. Germline V gene sequence: CDR1 SGDLS, CDR2 YYNGEE. CDR3: CASSVVGGGPYNEQFF. Here the CDR3 DNA reads TGTGCCAGCAGCGTAGTAGGCGGGGGCCCTTACAATGAGCAGTTCTTC.

This chain links TRBV7-2 with TRBJ2-7, with 7 bases lining up with TRBD1. V lost 3 bases, J lost 6 bases, and 11 bases stayed unmatched. There are 15 residues in the CDR3. CDR1 and CDR2 from the germline V gene are SGHTA and FQGNSA. The CDR3 region is CASSFKETGFFEQYF. In nucleotides, the CDR3 is TGTGCCAGCAGCTTCAAAGAGACAGGGTTTTTCGAGCAGTACTTC.

As for this clonotype: This sequence may be a read error, since a much larger clone differs from it by one base. The chain has TRBV7-9 and TRBJ1-4; no definite D call. The V end lost 8 bases, the J end lost 11 bases, and 18 bases lay between the germline ends. Germline CDR1 reads SEHNR; CDR2 reads FQNEAQ (reference sequence). This CDR3 spans 13 amino acids. The CDR3: CASRPRPSDKLFF. CDR3 DNA sequence: TGTGCCAGCCGCCCGAGACCTTCCGACAAACTGTTTTTT. The full variable domain, with the rest looked up from reference TRBV7-9 and TRBJ1-4, is DTGVSQNPRHKITKRGQNVTFRCDPISEHNRLYWYRQTLGQGPEFLTYFQNEAQLEKSRLLSDRFSAERPKGSFSTLEIQRTEQGDSAMYLCASRPRPSDKLFFGSGTQLSVL.

This clonotype came up a few times. CDR3 DNA sequence: TGTGCCAGCAGCTTAGAAGGAGGGTCGGGCACTGAAGCTTTCTTT. It encodes CASSLEGGSGTEAFF. The chain joins TRBV7-2 to TRBJ1-1; D call uncertain. Trimming cost V 1 base and J 4 bases, with 13 bases left between them. Germline loops: CDR1 SGHTA, CDR2 FQGNSA. The CDR3 covers 15 residues. The full variable domain, rest sourced from reference TRBV7-2 and TRBJ1-1, is GAGVSQSPSNKVTEKGKDVELRCDPISGHTALYWYRQSLGQGLEFLIYFQGNSAPDKSGLPSDRFSAERTGGSVSTLTIQRTQQEDSAVYLCASSLEGGSGTEAFFGQGTRLTVV.

There are a few counts of this clonotype. This sequence joins TRBV7-2 and TRBJ2-5; 10 bases align to TRBD2. Germline CDR1 and CDR2: SGHTA and FQGNSA. Unmatched junction bases numbered 7, after V lost 7 bases and J lost 5 bases. The CDR3 totals 14 residues. The CDR3 coding sequence is TGTGCCAGCACCCGTAGCGGGGGGTGGGAGACCCAGTACTTC. Protein product: CASTRSGGWETQYF.

This clonotype was seen more than once but under ten times. The chain has TRBV5-1 and TRBJ2-1; tentative D call: TRBD1 (6 bases). CDR1 is SGHRS and CDR2 is YFSETQ in the germline V gene. CDR3 length: 16 residues. Trimming removed 3 bases at V and 4 bases at J, with 17 bases between. The CDR3 DNA reads TGCGCCAGCAGCTCGGAAAACAGGGCACTATACAATGAGCAGTTCTTC. Translation: CASSSENRALYNEQFF.

The table lists this clonotype with a few counts. The chain employs TRBV10-3 and TRBJ2-3; D might be TRBD2 (5 bases). V lost 0 bases and J 2 bases, leaving 12 bases between the germline ends. The CDR3 totals 16 residues. The germline CDR1 and CDR2 sequences are ENHRY and SYGVKD. CDR3 nucleotide sequence: TGTGCCATCAGTGAGTCCCGGGGAGCGGTCACAGATACGCAGTATTTT. As protein: CAISESRGAVTDTQYF.

The chain carries TRBV5-1 and TRBJ2-5, with 12 bases identical to TRBD1. The CDR3 has 15 residues. The V gene's germline CDR1 is SGHRS and CDR2 YFSETQ. V lost 4 bases, J lost 4 bases, and 5 bases stayed unmatched. The CDR3 DNA reads as TGCGCCAGCAGCGATCGGGACAGGGGGCCAGAGACCCAGTACTTC. Translation: CASSDRDRGPETQYF. The entire variable domain, with the rest obtained from reference TRBV5-1 and TRBJ2-5, is as follows: KAGVTQTPRYLIKTRGQQVTLSCSPISGHRSVSWYQQTPGQGLQFLFEYFSETQRNKGNFPGRFSGRQFSNSRSEMNVSTLELGDSALYLCASSDRDRGPETQYFGPGTRLLVL.

The rearrangement uses TRBV9 and TRBJ2-3; 7 bases map to TRBD2. Per germline, CDR1 SGDLS and CDR2 YYNGEE. This CDR3 is built from 15 residues. V lost 0 bases to trimming and J lost 5 bases; unmatched junction nucleotides: 6. The CDR3 sequence is CASSVGGRDGDTQYF. The CDR3 DNA is TGTGCCAGCAGCGTAGGTGGGAGGGATGGAGATACGCAGTATTTT.

This clonotype was found many times. This rearrangement joins TRBV6-6 to TRBJ1-2; the match to TRBD1 covers 8 bases. The CDR3 length is 13 residues. V shed 6 bases, J shed 12 bases, and the junction held 12 bases outside the gene matches. CDR1 and CDR2 from the germline V gene are MNHNY and SVGAGI (reference sequence). The CDR3 DNA sequence: TGTGCCAGCAGGACCAAACAGGGGGTTTTCGACACCTTC. Its protein is CASRTKQGVFDTF.

This clonotype came up a few times. V usage is TRBV9 and J usage is TRBJ2-1, with 10 nucleotides matching TRBD1. With V trimmed by 3 bases and J by 7 bases, 7 bases remained unmatched. Germline values: CDR1 SGDLS, CDR2 YYNGEE. The length of the CDR3 is 15 residues. CDR3 protein: CASSAAGQGLNEQFF. CDR3 nucleotide sequence: TGTGCCAGCAGCGCGGCGGGACAGGGGTTAAATGAGCAGTTCTTC.

This clonotype was counted only a few times. The chain carries TRBV7-3 and TRBJ2-1, with 9 positions matching TRBD1. V gave up 5 bases and J gave up 7 bases; unmatched junction bases: 18. This CDR3 is 18 amino acids long. CDR1 SGHTA and CDR2 FQGTGA come from the germline V gene. Written as DNA, the CDR3 is TGTGCCAGCAGCGCGCAAACGATCCGCCGGGACAGGGTGAATGAGCAGTTCTTC. Residues: CASSAQTIRRDRVNEQFF.

The table lists this clonotype with a few counts. This chain uses TRBV6-6 with TRBJ2-7; no clear D. The CDR3 loop spans 14 amino acids. The ends were cut back, 0 bases at V and 2 bases at J, with 8 bases in the middle. CDR1 MNHNY and CDR2 SVGAGI come from the germline V gene (reference sequence). CDR3 region: CASSYSRETYEQYF. Written as DNA, the CDR3 is TGTGCCAGCAGTTACTCAAGGGAAACCTACGAGCAGTACTTC.

This chain links TRBV10-3 with TRBJ2-5; D is unclear. The CDR3 extends over 15 amino acids. V lost 2 bases and J lost 11, with 21 bases in between. The V gene's germline CDR1 is ENHRY and CDR2 SYGVKD. This chain's CDR3 is CAISEGQEKINEQYF. CDR3 coding DNA: TGTGCCATCAGTGAGGGGCAGGAGAAGATCAATGAGCAGTACTTC.

This clonotype was seen a few times. The chain employs TRBV27 and TRBJ1-5; D not certain. V was cut by 2 bases and J by 3 bases, with 8 bases left in between. In germline, CDR1 is MNHEY, CDR2 SMNVEV (reference sequence). The CDR3 extends over 14 amino acids. CDR3 in amino acids: CASSLRGDNQPQHF. CDR3 sequence (DNA): TGTGCCAGCAGTTTACGAGGTGACAATCAGCCCCAGCATTTT.

Here the CDR3 DNA reads TGTGCCAGCAGTTTTCAAAACAGGCGGGAGACCCAGTACTTC. This codes for CASSFQNRRETQYF. The rearrangement joins TRBV12-3 or TRBV12-4 to TRBJ2-5; the D gene is possibly TRBD1 (5 bases). Trimming left V 3 bases short and J 5 bases short, with 13 bases between. The CDR3 extends over 14 amino acids.

This rearrangement joins TRBV29-1 to TRBJ1-5; 11 bases align to TRBD1. Germline CDR1 and CDR2: SQVTM and ANQGSEA. V dropped 5 bases and J dropped 4; count of bases not matched to a gene: 10. The length of the CDR3 is 16 residues. This CDR3 is CSVLERGQGGNQPQHF. The CDR3, as DNA: TGCAGCGTTCTTGAGCGGGGACAGGGGGGAAATCAGCCCCAGCATTTT.

This clonotype was counted only a few times. The chain links TRBV4-1 to TRBJ1-4; D may be TRBD1 (5 bases). This CDR3 contains 17 residues. Germline V lookup: CDR1 MGHRA, CDR2 YSYEKL. V gave up 3 bases and J gave up 3 bases, with 17 bases separating them. The CDR3 sequence: CASSQPEIPGPNEKLFF. The CDR3 DNA follows: TGCGCCAGCAGCCAGCCCGAGATACCGGGGCCTAATGAAAAACTGTTTTTT.

The V and J genes are TRBV7-2 and TRBJ2-7; D unresolved. Trimming shortened V by 4 bases and J by 3 bases, and 7 bases separated the two germline ends. Germline-derived CDR1 and CDR2 are SGHTA and FQGNSA. CDR3 length: 12 amino acids. The CDR3 spells CASSSIHYEQYF. The DNA for the CDR3 is TGTGCCAGCAGCTCTATCCACTACGAGCAGTACTTC. Combining the CDR3 with reference TRBV7-2 and TRBJ2-7 gives the whole variable domain GAGVSQSPSNKVTEKGKDVELRCDPISGHTALYWYRQSLGQGLEFLIYFQGNSAPDKSGLPSDRFSAERTGGSVSTLTIQRTQQEDSAVYLCASSSIHYEQYFGPGTRLTVT.

This clonotype was picked up a small number of times. The V call is TRBV11-1, the J call TRBJ2-6, with 13 nucleotides matching TRBD2. Trimming cost V 5 bases and J 1 base; bases outside gene matches: 8. Germline V lookup: CDR1 SGHAT, CDR2 FQDESV (reference sequence). The CDR3 extends over 19 amino acids. The CDR3 sequence: CASSRTSGGVDSGANVLTF. Written as DNA, the CDR3 is TGTGCCAGCAGCCGGACTAGCGGGGGCGTAGATTCTGGGGCCAACGTCCTGACTTTC. Looking up the rest from reference TRBV11-1 and TRBJ2-6 gives the full variable domain: EAEVAQSPRYKITEKSQAVAFWCDPISGHATLYWYRQILGQGPELLVQFQDESVVDDSQLPKDRFSAERLKGVDSTLKIQPAELGDSAMYLCASSRTSGGVDSGANVLTFGAGSRLTVL.

The V call is TRBV3-1, the J call TRBJ1-3; no clear D. The V gene's germline CDR1 is LGHDT and CDR2 YNNKEL (reference sequence). The V end was cut by 4 bases, the J end by 4 bases, with 17 bases between. This CDR3 is built from 16 residues. CDR3: CASSRGAGSSGNTIYF. Written as DNA, the CDR3 is TGTGCCAGCAGCCGGGGTGCAGGCTCGTCCGGAAACACCATATATTTT. Supplemented by reference TRBV3-1 and TRBJ1-3, the full variable domain reads DTAVSQTPKYLVTQMGNDKSIKCEQNLGHDTMYWYKQDSKKFLKIMFSYNNKELIINETVPNRFSPKSPDKAHLNLHINSLELGDSAVYFCASSRGAGSSGNTIYFGEGSWLTVV.